This T cell receptor beta chain stems from a study of control samples from healthy donors and cancer patients. The repertoire was sequenced with immunoSEQ multiplex PCR; TCRdb's copy has only in-frame clones and lacks some. Of tens of thousands of clones in the sample, roughly 80% were seen once. This clone is a singleton in its sample. This CDR3 is built from 15 residues. V lost 3 bases, J lost 9 bases, and 5 bases stayed unmatched. Germline loops: CDR1 MNHEY, CDR2 SVGAGI. The receptor was isolated from a woman aged 50 to 60 with lung cancer. This sequence joins TRBV6-5 and TRBJ1-6; 10 bases are a match to TRBD1. The sequenced material came from PBMCs. CDR3 sequence (DNA): TGTGCCAGCAGTTATTCGGGACAGGGGTTTTCACCCCTCCACTTT. Protein: CASSYSGQGFSPLHF.